The next 30 T cell receptor beta chains were all read from a single sample in a study of blood T cell repertoires in COVID-19. Only in-frame clones appear in the TCRdb table, and some are missing; sequencing was by immunoSEQ multiplex PCR. The sample lists roughly 110,000 clones, over 80% occurring once. Source material: peripheral blood. These TCRs come from a woman in her 30s with acute or convalescent COVID-19.

The rearrangement links TRBV4-3 to TRBJ2-1; 9 nucleotides line up with TRBD2. The CDR3 spans 15 residues. CDR1 is LGHNA, CDR2 YSLEER, per germline. V shed 0 bases, J shed 9 bases, and the junction held 6 bases outside the gene matches. The CDR3 sequence is CASSQDQRAGGEQFF. The CDR3 DNA sequence: TGCGCCAGCAGCCAAGATCAAAGAGCGGGAGGTGAGCAGTTCTTC.

This chain joins TRBV20-1 and TRBJ2-1; the match to TRBD2 covers 15 bases. Per germline, CDR1 DFQATT and CDR2 SNEGSKA (reference sequence). The CDR3 loop spans 18 amino acids. Trimming took 3 bases from V and 0 from J; bases not matched to a gene: 6. The CDR3, as DNA: TGCAGTGCTAGTGGGACTAGCGGGAGGAAAAGCTCCTACAATGAGCAGTTCTTC. Amino acids: CSASGTSGRKSSYNEQFF.

J is TRBJ2-1 and V is TRBV12-5; 11 bases fit TRBD2. Germline V gene sequence: CDR1 LGHNT, CDR2 FRNRAP. The CDR3 sequence is 15 residues long. The V gene end was trimmed by 6 bases and the J gene end by 5 bases; junction bases not matched to a gene: 6. CDR3 protein: CASGRSGGADNEQFF. The CDR3 nucleotides read TGTGCTAGTGGACGTAGCGGGGGGGCCGACAATGAGCAGTTCTTC.

The rearrangement links TRBV4-1 to TRBJ1-4; 7 bases are shared with TRBD1. Per the germline V gene, CDR1 is MGHRA and CDR2 is YSYEKL. The CDR3 totals 15 residues. V was clipped by 4 bases and J by 5 bases; unmatched bases: 7. Here the CDR3 reads CASSRLRGENEKLFF. CDR3 DNA: TGCGCCAGCAGCCGACTCAGGGGGGAGAATGAAAAACTGTTTTTT.

The chain employs TRBV11-3 and TRBJ2-3, with D unresolved. V gave up 1 base and J gave up 0 bases, with 5 bases separating them. Germline CDR1 reads SGHNT; CDR2 reads YENEEA. The CDR3 covers 14 residues. The CDR3 nucleotides are TGTGCCAGCAGCTTAGGCAGAAGCACAGATACGCAGTATTTT. The encoded protein is CASSLGRSTDTQYF.

This chain connects TRBV10-3 to TRBJ2-1; possibly TRBD2 for D (5 bases). The CDR3 runs to 16 residues. Germline V gene sequence: CDR1 ENHRY, CDR2 SYGVKD. V lost 0 bases and J 4 bases, leaving 13 bases between the germline ends. The CDR3 here is CAISESRDNLYNEQFF. The CDR3 bases are TGTGCCATCAGTGAGTCGAGGGATAACCTGTACAATGAGCAGTTCTTC.

This sequence joins TRBV7-8 and TRBJ1-6; TRBD1 might be the D (5 bases). Trimming cost V 4 bases and J 5 bases, with 27 bases left between them. From germline, CDR1 is SGHVS and CDR2 FQNEAQ. The CDR3 covers 20 residues. The CDR3 reads CASSSPAPGRHSLDNSPLHF. DNA of the CDR3: TGTGCCAGCAGCTCCCCCGCCCCAGGGCGGCACTCTCTAGATAATTCACCCCTCCACTTT. The whole variable domain, remainder taken from reference TRBV7-8 and TRBJ1-6, is GAGVSQSPRYKVAKRGQDVALRCDPISGHVSLFWYQQALGQGPEFLTYFQNEAQLDKSGLPSDRFFAERPEGSVSTLKIQRTQQEDSAVYLCASSSPAPGRHSLDNSPLHFGNGTRLTVT.

The rearrangement links TRBV7-9 to TRBJ1-2, with D possibly TRBD1 on 6 matching bases. This CDR3 region has 15 residues. The germline CDR1 and CDR2 sequences are SEHNR and FQNEAQ (reference sequence). Between the trimmed V and J ends, which lost 8 bases and 4 bases, there was a span of 20 bases. This chain's CDR3 is CASLPPGLGGYGYTF. Written as DNA, the CDR3 is TGTGCCAGCCTCCCGCCCGGATTAGGGGGCTATGGCTACACCTTC.

V gene TRBV4-1 combines with J gene TRBJ1-2; TRBD1 might be the D (5 bases). The CDR3 contains 15 residues. V was trimmed by 1 base and J by 3 bases, leaving 12 bases between them. Looked up from germline, CDR1 is MGHRA and CDR2 is YSYEKL. The CDR3 coding sequence is TGCGCCAGCAGCCAAGGCGGGGAGGGGTACTATGGCTACACCTTC. This encodes CASSQGGEGYYGYTF.

J is TRBJ2-7 and V is TRBV28; TRBD1 matches 8 bases. This CDR3 comprises 16 residues. V shed 1 base and J 3 bases; nucleotides not matched to a gene: 8. The germline gives CDR1 MDHEN, CDR2 SYDVKM. The CDR3 sequence is CASSLSGQGMVYEQYF. In nucleotides, the CDR3 is TGTGCCAGCAGTTTATCCGGACAGGGTATGGTCTACGAGCAGTACTTC.

This rearrangement joins TRBV4-1 to TRBJ2-3; D unclear. With 0 bases removed from V and 2 bases from J, the gap between germline ends came to 9 bases. This CDR3 is built from 15 residues. Per germline, CDR1 MGHRA and CDR2 YSYEKL. This chain's CDR3 is CASSQDGHLTDTQYF. The DNA of the CDR3 is TGCGCCAGCAGCCAAGATGGCCACCTCACAGATACGCAGTATTTT.

The chain combines TRBV4-1 with TRBJ2-3, with D possibly being TRBD2 (6 bases). The V end was cut by 2 bases, the J end by 2 bases, with 11 bases between. The CDR3 has 15 residues. Germline V gives CDR1 MGHRA, CDR2 YSYEKL. CDR3 protein: CASSQRASDTDTQYF. The CDR3 DNA sequence: TGCGCCAGCAGCCAACGGGCTAGCGACACAGATACGCAGTATTTT.

V gene TRBV5-1 combines with J gene TRBJ1-3; 9 nucleotides agree with TRBD1. CDR3 length equals 14 residues. Per the germline V gene, CDR1 is SGHRS and CDR2 is YFSETQ. J gave up 6 bases and V 4 bases, and 5 bases lay outside the gene matches. The CDR3 here is CASSQGQGVNTIYF. The CDR3 DNA reads as TGCGCCAGCAGCCAGGGACAGGGAGTAAACACCATATATTTT.

This clone was found a few times. The V and J genes are TRBV5-4 and TRBJ1-2; D not resolved. The CDR3 contains 15 residues. In germline, CDR1 is SGHNT, CDR2 YYREEE (reference sequence). The V and J ends lost 4 bases and 4 bases respectively, with 17 bases between them. CDR3: CASSPNRRELYGYTF. The DNA for the CDR3 is TGTGCCAGCAGCCCGAATCGGAGAGAACTCTATGGCTACACCTTC.

This chain joins TRBV28 and TRBJ2-1, with 16 bases aligning to TRBD2. Germline V gene data show CDR1 as MDHEN and CDR2 as SYDVKM. The ends lost 2 bases at V and 1 base at J; junction bases unmatched: 8. The CDR3 runs 20 residues. The CDR3 DNA reads as TGTGCCAGCAGTTTACACGGGACTAGCGGGAGGGTAAGGTCCTACAATGAGCAGTTCTTC. It is translated as CASSLHGTSGRVRSYNEQFF.

The chain has TRBV4-2 and TRBJ2-7; tentative D call: TRBD1 (6 bases). The V gene lost 0 bases and the J gene lost 2 bases, with 14 bases spanning the gap. CDR1 is LGHNA and CDR2 is YNFKEQ in the germline V gene. CDR3 length: 16 residues. CDR3 sequence reads: CASSQDVGQNPYEQYF. The CDR3 bases are TGTGCCAGCAGCCAAGATGTAGGACAGAATCCCTACGAGCAGTACTTC.

This chain uses TRBV5-4 with TRBJ1-2, with TRBD1 as a possible D gene (5 bases). CDR1 SGHNT and CDR2 YYREEE come from the germline V gene (reference sequence). Trimming stripped 2 bases from V and 7 bases from J, with 9 bases between. The CDR3 covers 12 residues. The CDR3 nucleotides are TGTGCCAGCAGCTTAAGGGACTCTGGCTACACCTTC. As protein: CASSLRDSGYTF.

V usage is TRBV6-5 and J usage is TRBJ1-3, with D possibly TRBD1 on 6 matching bases. V was trimmed by 2 bases and J by 2 bases, leaving 13 bases between them. The CDR3 length is 16 residues. Germline V gene lookup returns CDR1 MNHEY and CDR2 SVGAGI. DNA of the CDR3: TGTGCCAGCAGTTACAACGCGGGGGCGACTGGAAACACCATATATTTT. Its translation: CASSYNAGATGNTIYF.

This clone showed up just a few times. The chain is built from TRBV19 and TRBJ2-2; 8 bases align to TRBD1. V shed 9 bases, J shed 6 bases, and the junction held 6 bases outside the gene matches. Germline V gives CDR1 LNHDA, CDR2 SQIVND (reference sequence). The CDR3 consists of 13 residues. DNA for the CDR3: TGTGCCAGCGACAGGGGAATTTCCGGGGAGCTGTTTTTT. Protein sequence: CASDRGISGELFF.

The rearrangement links TRBV11-2 to TRBJ2-5; D unclear. The CDR3 covers 13 residues. Germline V gene sequence: CDR1 SGHAT, CDR2 FQNNGV. The V end lost 3 bases, the J end lost 2 bases, and 7 bases lay between the germline ends. The CDR3 loop is CASSLLTQETQYF. The DNA of the CDR3 is TGTGCCAGCAGCTTGCTTACTCAAGAGACCCAGTACTTC.

This chain joins TRBV28 and TRBJ1-1; D perhaps matches TRBD1 (5 bases). CDR1 and CDR2 (germline): MDHEN, SYDVKM. Trimming shortened V by 6 bases and J by 6 bases, and 14 bases separated the two germline ends. The CDR3 consists of 13 residues. This CDR3 is CASREQGVPEAFF. The CDR3 nucleotides read TGTGCCAGCAGGGAACAAGGGGTACCTGAAGCTTTCTTT.

CDR3 sequence (DNA): TGTGCCAGCAGCTGGGGTGAGGGGCCCCAGCATTTT. It translates to CASSWGEGPQHF. This chain joins TRBV6-2 or TRBV6-3 and TRBJ1-5; D is unclear. CDR3 size: 12 residues. V was clipped by 6 bases and J by 9 bases, with 12 bases between them. The germline gives CDR1 MNHEY, CDR2 SVGEGT.

This clone was recorded only once. The rearrangement links TRBV12-5 to TRBJ1-2; perhaps TRBD1 as D (6 bases). Trimming removed 5 bases from V and 4 bases from J, with 26 bases in between. This CDR3 has 18 amino acids. Germline V gives CDR1 LGHNT, CDR2 FRNRAP. This chain's CDR3 is CASGPQYRVDFSSYGYTF. CDR3 DNA: TGTGCTAGTGGTCCTCAATACAGGGTAGATTTCTCTAGCTATGGCTACACCTTC. The full variable domain, in which reference TRBV12-5 and TRBJ1-2 provide the parts outside the CDR3, is DARVTQTPRHKVTEMGQEVTMRCQPILGHNTVFWYRQTMMQGLELLAYFRNRAPLDDSGMPKDRFSAEMPDATLATLKIQPSEPRDSAVYFCASGPQYRVDFSSYGYTFGSGTRLTVV.

The V call is TRBV6-5, the J call TRBJ2-2; 8 bases are a match to TRBD1. This CDR3 is 14 amino acids long. Germline CDR1 is MNHEY and CDR2 is SVGAGI. The J segment lost 5 bases and the V segment lost 5 bases, leaving 4 bases of the junction unmatched. The CDR3: CASSQGALTGELFF. The CDR3 nucleotides read TGTGCCAGCAGTCAGGGGGCACTGACCGGGGAGCTGTTTTTT.

The V call is TRBV29-1, the J call TRBJ1-2, with D tentatively TRBD1 (5 bases). This CDR3 region has 13 residues. Looked up from germline, CDR1 is SQVTM and CDR2 is ANQGSEA. V dropped 0 bases and J dropped 2 bases, with 7 bases sitting between them. The DNA of the CDR3 is TGCAGCGTTGAAGAAGGGGAAAACTATGGCTACACCTTC. It encodes CSVEEGENYGYTF.

This chain joins TRBV11-3 and TRBJ1-2; D is undetermined. Germline CDR1 SGHNT, CDR2 YENEEA. The CDR3 is made up of 13 amino acids. Trimming cost V 2 bases and J 5 bases, with 9 bases left between them. The CDR3: CASSLFEGYGYTF. CDR3 coding DNA: TGTGCCAGCAGCTTATTCGAGGGTTATGGCTACACCTTC.

The chain is built from TRBV27 and TRBJ1-6; 10 bases align to TRBD1. Germline CDR1 MNHEY, CDR2 SMNVEV (reference sequence). V shed 5 bases, J shed 6 bases, and the junction held 7 bases outside the gene matches. The CDR3 is 16 residues long. The CDR3 bases are TGTGCCAGCAGTCTTGGGACAGGGGTCGCTAATTCACCCCTCCACTTT. This codes for CASSLGTGVANSPLHF.

This chain uses TRBV7-2 with TRBJ2-2; TRBD1 matches 10 bases. V shed 3 bases and J 6 bases; nucleotides not matched to a gene: 7. This CDR3 region has 16 residues. CDR1 SGHTA and CDR2 FQGNSA come from the germline V gene. The CDR3, as DNA: TGTGCCAGCAGCTTGGCGGGACAGGGGATCGCCGGGGAGCTGTTTTTT. Its protein product is CASSLAGQGIAGELFF.

The chain links TRBV19 to TRBJ2-7; 8 nucleotides match TRBD1. From germline, CDR1 is LNHDA and CDR2 SQIVND (reference sequence). The V gene end was trimmed by 4 bases and the J gene end by 2 bases; junction bases not matched to a gene: 7. The CDR3 loop spans 15 amino acids. CDR3 nucleotide sequence: TGTGCCAGTAGTACAAGACAGGGGACCGCCTACGAGCAGTACTTC. As protein: CASSTRQGTAYEQYF.

This chain uses TRBV29-1 with TRBJ2-1; TRBD1 matches 7 bases. The V gene end was trimmed by 4 bases and the J gene end by 8 bases; junction bases not matched to a gene: 14. The germline gives CDR1 SQVTM, CDR2 ANQGSEA. This CDR3 spans 15 amino acids. The CDR3 sequence is CSVVPWGQSRDEQFF. In nucleotides, the CDR3 is TGCAGCGTTGTTCCTTGGGGACAGTCACGCGATGAGCAGTTCTTC.